The entry below describes one T cell receptor (beta chain). The germline V and J ends were trimmed by 0 bases and 4 bases, with 12 bases remaining between them. The germline gives CDR1 SEHNR, CDR2 FQNEAQ (reference sequence). There are 15 residues in the CDR3. These data originate in a study of blood T cell repertoires in COVID-19. Study-wide context: The cDNA or gDNA used as material had been derived from T cells, B-cell-depleted T cells, or PBMCs.

As originally analysed: Amplification from reference gene primers served as the basis for estimated nucleated cell counts. TCRdb's copy holds only in-frame clones and misses some; the assay was immunoSEQ multiplex PCR. V and J calls and clone size are given by that table; D and trimming were obtained from the DNA. In the table there are 130,000 to 150,000 clones, roughly 85% of which are singletons. This TCR was sampled from a human donor with acute or convalescent COVID-19. The donor label of this sample is uncertain. The sample taken for sequencing was peripheral blood. The chain joins TRBV7-9 to TRBJ1-2, with D hard to call. CDR3: CASSLATGSGYGYTF. CDR3 coding DNA: TGTGCCAGCAGCTTAGCGACCGGGAGTGGCTATGGCTACACCTTC.